The clone carrying this T cell receptor (beta chain) has ten or more counts. What it binds is not known. The data derive from a study of T cells in Graves' hyperthyroidism and ophthalmopathy. Study results and caveats: Blood samples included most of the expanded thyroid clonotypes exceeding 0.001. It was a median 6.5 months before onset that the model predicted ophthalmopathy.

Together with thyroid ultrasound, orbital computed tomography, serum thyroxine and TRAb, clinical symptoms were used for diagnoses. Per the germline V gene, CDR1 is DFQATT and CDR2 is SNEGSKA (reference sequence). This CDR3 is built from 16 residues. V dropped 0 bases and J dropped 3; count of bases not matched to a gene: 11. It was RNA transcripts that yielded the amplified TCR beta CDR3 regions. In the first-round RT-PCR of the TCR CDR3, the HTBI primer set was used. TCRdb re-called the multiplex PCR reads through MiXCR, storing one row per CDR3 protein. The sample lists hundreds of thousands of distinct CDR3 sequences; roughly 15% were seen once.

Sequences were obtained from blood. This receptor was obtained from a woman in her late teens or twenties with Graves' hyperthyroidism. The chain couples TRBV20-1 to TRBJ2-7; 7 bases map to TRBD2. CDR3 sequence reads: CSARDQVAGQYYEQYF. The CDR3 bases are TGCAGTGCTAGAGATCAGGTAGCGGGTCAATACTACGAGCAGTACTTC.